The present T cell receptor beta chain was sequenced within a study of T-cell reconstitution after alpha-beta-depleted transplantation in children. Whole-study findings and limits: Surviving recipient T cells and intrathymic progenitors accounted for some patients' high TCRbeta diversity at day 60. Approximately two months post-transplant, alpha-beta T cells reportedly originated from several hundred expanded graft clones. Newly generated T cells supplied most T-cell counts and diversity one year post-transplant.

The CDR3 is 11 residues long. V shed 5 bases and J 12 bases; nucleotides not matched to a gene: 5. From germline, CDR1 is SGHRS and CDR2 YFSETQ. Library preparation (for TCRbeta) was performed with unique molecular identifiers. TCRdb reanalysed the PCR reads using MiXCR and keeps one entry per CDR3 protein. The repertoire holds some 130,000 distinct CDR3 sequences, with roughly 10% as singletons. The table lists this clonotype with a few counts. Its target is not known. V usage is TRBV5-1 and J usage is TRBJ2-1, with 7 nucleotides matching TRBD1. The source was PBMCs, mostly from graft donor cells, collected 180 days after TCRalphabeta/CD19-depleted stem cell transplant. The source is a girl in the first two years of life who had a stem cell transplant for combined immunodeficiency, so the T cells may come from the graft donor. The CDR3 DNA reads TGCGCCAGCAGGCCCGGGACAGCGCAGTTCTTC. It codes for CASRPGTAQFF.